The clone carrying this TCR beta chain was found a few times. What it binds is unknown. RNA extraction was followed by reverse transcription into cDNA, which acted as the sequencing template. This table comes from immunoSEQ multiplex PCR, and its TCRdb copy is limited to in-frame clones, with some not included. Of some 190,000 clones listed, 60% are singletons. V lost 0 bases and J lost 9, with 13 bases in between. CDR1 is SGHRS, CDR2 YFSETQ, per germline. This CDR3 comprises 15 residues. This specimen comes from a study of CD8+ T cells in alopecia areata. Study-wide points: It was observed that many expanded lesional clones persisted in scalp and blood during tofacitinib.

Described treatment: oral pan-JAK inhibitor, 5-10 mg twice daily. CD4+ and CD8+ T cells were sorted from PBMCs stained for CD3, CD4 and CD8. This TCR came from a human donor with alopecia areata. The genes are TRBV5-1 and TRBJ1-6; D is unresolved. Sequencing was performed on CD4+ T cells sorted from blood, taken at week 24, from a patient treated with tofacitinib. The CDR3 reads CASSLDRGRGSPLHF. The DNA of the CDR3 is TGCGCCAGCAGCTTGGATCGCGGCCGTGGTTCACCCCTCCACTTT.